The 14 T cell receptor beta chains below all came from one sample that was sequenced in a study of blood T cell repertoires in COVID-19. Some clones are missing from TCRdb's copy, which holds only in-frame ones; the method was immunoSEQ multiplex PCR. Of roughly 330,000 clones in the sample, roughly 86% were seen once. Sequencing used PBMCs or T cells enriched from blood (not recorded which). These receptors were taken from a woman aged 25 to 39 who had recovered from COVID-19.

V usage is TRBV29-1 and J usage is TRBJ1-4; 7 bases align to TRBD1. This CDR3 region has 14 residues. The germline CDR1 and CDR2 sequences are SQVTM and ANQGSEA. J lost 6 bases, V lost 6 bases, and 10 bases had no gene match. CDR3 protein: CSVAGTERHEKLFF. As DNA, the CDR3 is TGCAGCGTGGCCGGGACAGAGAGGCATGAAAAACTGTTTTTT.

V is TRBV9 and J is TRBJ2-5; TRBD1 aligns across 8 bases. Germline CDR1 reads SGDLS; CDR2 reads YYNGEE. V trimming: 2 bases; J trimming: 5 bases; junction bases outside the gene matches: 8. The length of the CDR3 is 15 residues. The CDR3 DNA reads TGTGCCAGCAGCGTCTCGACAGGGGATTGGGAGACCCAGTACTTC. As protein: CASSVSTGDWETQYF. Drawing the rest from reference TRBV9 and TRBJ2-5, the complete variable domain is DSGVTQTPKHLITATGQRVTLRCSPRSGDLSVYWYQQSLDQGLQFLIQYYNGEERAKGNILERFSAQQFPDLHSELNLSSLELGDSALYFCASSVSTGDWETQYFGPGTRLLVL.

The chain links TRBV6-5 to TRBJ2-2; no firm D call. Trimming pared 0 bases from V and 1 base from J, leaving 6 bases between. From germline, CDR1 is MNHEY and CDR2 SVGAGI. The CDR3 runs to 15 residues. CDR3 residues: CASSYSWQNTGELFF. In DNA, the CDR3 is TGTGCCAGCAGTTACTCGTGGCAGAACACCGGGGAGCTGTTTTTT.

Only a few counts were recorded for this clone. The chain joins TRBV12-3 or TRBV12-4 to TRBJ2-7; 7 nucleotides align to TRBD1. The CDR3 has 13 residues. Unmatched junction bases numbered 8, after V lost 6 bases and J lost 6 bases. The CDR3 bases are TGTGCCAGCAGGCTCCAACAGGGGACCGAGCAGTACTTC. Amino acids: CASRLQQGTEQYF.

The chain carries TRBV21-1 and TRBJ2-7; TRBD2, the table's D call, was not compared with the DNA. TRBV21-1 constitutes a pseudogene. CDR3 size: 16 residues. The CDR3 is CASSALPGLVPYEQYF. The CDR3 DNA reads TGTGCCAGCAGCGCGCTGCCGGGACTAGTTCCCTACGAGCAGTACTTC.

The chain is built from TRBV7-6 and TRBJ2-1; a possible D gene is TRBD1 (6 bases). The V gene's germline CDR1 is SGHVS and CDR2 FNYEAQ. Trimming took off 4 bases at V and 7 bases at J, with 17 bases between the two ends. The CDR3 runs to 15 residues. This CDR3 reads CASSSARTALNEQFF. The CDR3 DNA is TGTGCCAGCAGCTCCGCACGGACAGCCCTGAATGAGCAGTTCTTC.

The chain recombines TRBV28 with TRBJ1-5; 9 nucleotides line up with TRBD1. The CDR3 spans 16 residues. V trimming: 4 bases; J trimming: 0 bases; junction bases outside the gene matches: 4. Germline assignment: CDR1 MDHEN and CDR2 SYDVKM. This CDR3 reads CASSSYRGHSNQPQHF. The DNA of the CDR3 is TGTGCCAGCAGTTCCTACAGGGGGCATAGCAATCAGCCCCAGCATTTT.

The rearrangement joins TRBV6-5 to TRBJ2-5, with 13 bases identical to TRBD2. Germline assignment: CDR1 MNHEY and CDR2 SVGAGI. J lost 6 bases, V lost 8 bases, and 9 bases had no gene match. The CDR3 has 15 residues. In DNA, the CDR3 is TGTGCCAGCGCCGAGTGGGGGACTAGCGGGAAGACCCAGTACTTC. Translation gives CASAEWGTSGKTQYF.

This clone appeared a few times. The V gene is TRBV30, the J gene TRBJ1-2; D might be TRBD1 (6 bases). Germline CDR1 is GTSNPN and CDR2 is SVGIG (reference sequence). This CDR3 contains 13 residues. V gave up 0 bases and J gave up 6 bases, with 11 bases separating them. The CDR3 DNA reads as TGTGCCTGGAGTGTAGGTCAGGGGAATGGCTACACCTTC. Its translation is CAWSVGQGNGYTF.

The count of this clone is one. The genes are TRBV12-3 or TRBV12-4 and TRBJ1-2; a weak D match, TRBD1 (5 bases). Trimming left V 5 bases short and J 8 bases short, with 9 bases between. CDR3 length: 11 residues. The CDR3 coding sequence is TGTGCCAGCAGTCAGGGATACGGCTACACCTTC. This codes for CASSQGYGYTF.

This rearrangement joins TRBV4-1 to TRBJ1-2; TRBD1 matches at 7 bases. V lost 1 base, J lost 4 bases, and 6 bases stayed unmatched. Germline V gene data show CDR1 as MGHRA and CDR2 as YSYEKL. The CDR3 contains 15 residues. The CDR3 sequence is CASSQVSRDSYGYTF. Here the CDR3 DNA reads TGCGCCAGCAGCCAAGTCTCCCGGGACAGCTATGGCTACACCTTC.

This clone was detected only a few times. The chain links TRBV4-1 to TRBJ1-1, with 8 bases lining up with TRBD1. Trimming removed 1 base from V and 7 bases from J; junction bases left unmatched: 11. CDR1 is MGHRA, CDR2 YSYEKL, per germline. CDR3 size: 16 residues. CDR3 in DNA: TGCGCCAGCAGCCAAGGGATACGCAGGGGGCTCGATGAAGCTTTCTTT. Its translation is CASSQGIRRGLDEAFF.

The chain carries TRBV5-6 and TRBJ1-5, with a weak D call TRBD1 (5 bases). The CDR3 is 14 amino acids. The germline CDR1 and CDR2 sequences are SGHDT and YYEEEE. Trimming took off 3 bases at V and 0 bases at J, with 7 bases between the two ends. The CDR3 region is CASSSRVSNQPQHF. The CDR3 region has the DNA TGTGCCAGCAGCTCCAGGGTTAGCAATCAGCCCCAGCATTTT.

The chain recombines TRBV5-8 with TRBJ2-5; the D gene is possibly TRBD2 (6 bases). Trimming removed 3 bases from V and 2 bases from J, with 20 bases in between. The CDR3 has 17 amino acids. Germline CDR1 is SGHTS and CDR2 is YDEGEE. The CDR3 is CASSSERGLPAQETQYF. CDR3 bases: TGTGCCAGCAGCTCAGAACGGGGACTCCCCGCACAAGAGACCCAGTACTTC. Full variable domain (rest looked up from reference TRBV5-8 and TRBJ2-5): EAGVTQSPTHLIKTRGQQATLRCSPISGHTSVYWYQQALGLGLQFLLWYDEGEERNRGNFPPRFSGRQFPNYSSELNVNALELEDSALYLCASSSERGLPAQETQYFGPGTRLLVL.